The clone carrying this TCR beta chain was detected only a few times. This entry comes from a study of blood T cells in healthy people across ages. Together with a sample-barcoded 5' primer, a J-beta primer mix was included in a second PCR lasting about 6 to 12 cycles. TCRdb itself ran the 5' RACE reads through MiXCR, one entry per CDR3 protein. The table shows roughly 1,500,000 distinct CDR3 sequences, with roughly 32% occurring only once. The sequence was obtained from a woman younger than 45 in good health. Sample: blood.

The CDR3 DNA is TGTGCCTGGAATTCCTTCTTGACAGAAGAGACCCAGTACTTC. Translated, it gives CAWNSFLTEETQYF. This chain links TRBV30 with TRBJ2-5; tentative D call: TRBD1 (5 bases). V was cut by 4 bases and J by 3 bases, with 15 bases left in between. CDR1 and CDR2 (germline): GTSNPN, SVGIG (reference sequence). This CDR3 spans 14 amino acids.